This T cell receptor (beta chain) was retrieved from a study of CD8+ T cells in alopecia areata. Study conclusions and caveats: For baseline CD8+ expansion, any link to response stays uncertain with one nonresponder.

The treatment was: oral pan-JAK inhibitor, 5-10 mg twice daily. The CDR3 spans 12 residues. Germline V gene data show CDR1 as GTSNPN and CDR2 as SVGIG (reference sequence). Details on this clone: The antigen is undetermined. The junction shows a germline mismatch at one end, possibly a read error.

In each case, RNA was isolated and then reverse transcribed into cDNA as the sequencing template. Some clones are missing from TCRdb's copy, which holds only in-frame ones; the method was immunoSEQ multiplex PCR. The sample consists of some 170,000 clones, roughly 50% of them appearing once. This sequence was found in a human donor with alopecia areata. The starting material was CD8+ T cells sorted from blood, obtained at week 24, from a patient treated with tofacitinib. The chain combines TRBV30 with TRBJ2-2, with a weak D call TRBD1 (6 bases). The DNA of the CDR3 is TGCACGGGACACGGGAACACCGGGGAGCTGTTTTTT. This translates into CTGHGNTGELFF.